Each of the 17 T cell receptor beta chains below was sequenced from the same sample in a study of patients and donors after allogeneic stem cell transplantation. MiXCR, applied by TCRdb to the RT-PCR reads, yields one record per CDR3 protein. The profile shows about 960,000 distinct CDR3 sequences, about a sixth of them singletons. Sequencing input: blood, either unsorted or a sorted T cell fraction (not recorded which). Receptors were obtained from a human donor who was either an allogeneic HSCT recipient or a stem cell or donor lymphocyte infusion donor (not recorded which). It is not recorded whose cells these are; they may come from a transplant donor.

The chain recombines TRBV5-1 with TRBJ2-5, with 10 bases that match TRBD2. Per germline, CDR1 SGHRS and CDR2 YFSETQ. The CDR3 has 18 amino acids. J gave up 4 bases and V 4 bases, and 16 bases lay outside the gene matches. CDR3 region: CASSPLWNERGGRETQYF. CDR3 in DNA: TGCGCCAGCAGCCCCCTCTGGAACGAGCGGGGGGGCCGAGAGACCCAGTACTTC.

This rearrangement joins TRBV7-6 to TRBJ1-4; D unclear. CDR3 length: 12 amino acids. CDR1 SGHVS and CDR2 FNYEAQ come from the germline V gene. Between the trimmed V and J ends, which lost 8 bases and 3 bases, there was a span of 7 bases. The CDR3 sequence: CASRPANEKLFF. CDR3 DNA sequence: TGTGCCAGCCGGCCGGCTAATGAAAAACTGTTTTTT. Based on the CDR3 plus reference TRBV7-6 and TRBJ1-4, the full variable domain is GAGVSQSPRYKVTKRGQDVALRCDPISGHVSLYWYRQALGQGPEFLTYFNYEAQQDKSGLPNDRFSAERPEGSISTLTIQRTEQRDSAMYRCASRPANEKLFFGSGTQLSVL.

The J gene is TRBJ2-7, the V gene TRBV9; TRBD2 agrees at 13 bases. The CDR3 totals 15 residues. Germline V lookup: CDR1 SGDLS, CDR2 YYNGEE. Trimming took 0 bases from V and 5 from J; bases not matched to a gene: 2. In DNA form, the CDR3 reads TGTGCCAGCAGCGTAGCGGGGACTAGCGGGAACGAGCAGTACTTC. Protein: CASSVAGTSGNEQYF.

V usage is TRBV5-1 and J usage is TRBJ2-3; D not resolved. Germline lookup yields CDR1 SGHRS and CDR2 YFSETQ. There are 13 residues in the CDR3. Trimming shortened V by 5 bases and J by 0 bases, and 7 bases separated the two germline ends. CDR3 bases: TGCGCCAGCAGTACGTTAAGCACAGATACGCAGTATTTT. Encoded protein: CASSTLSTDTQYF.

A few counts support this clonotype. The DNA of the CDR3 is TGTGCCATCAGCCAACAGGGTGGGGGTAACACTGAAGCTTTCTTT. It specifies CAISQQGGGNTEAFF. This sequence joins TRBV10-3 and TRBJ1-1, with TRBD1 as a possible D gene (6 bases). The CDR3 consists of 15 residues. Per germline, CDR1 ENHRY and CDR2 SYGVKD. Trimming pared 6 bases from V and 2 bases from J, leaving 16 bases between.

The chain carries TRBV5-6 and TRBJ1-4; D is ambiguous. Trimming cost V 1 base and J 6 bases, with 10 bases left between them. CDR3 length: 14 amino acids. CDR1 is SGHDT and CDR2 is YYEEEE in the germline V gene. CDR3 in DNA: TGTGCCAGCAGCTTGAAGGGAAGGGATGAAAAACTGTTTTTT. Translation gives CASSLKGRDEKLFF.

This clonotype has just a few counts. The chain couples TRBV25-1 to TRBJ2-7; perhaps TRBD1 as D (5 bases). The CDR3 runs to 13 residues. Germline V lookup: CDR1 MGHDK, CDR2 SYGVNS. V was cut by 4 bases and J by 3 bases, with 10 bases left in between. CDR3 amino acids: CASSGQGHYEQYF. The CDR3 nucleotides read TGTGCCAGCAGTGGCCAGGGTCACTACGAGCAGTACTTC.

The table lists this clonotype with a few counts. V is TRBV29-1 and J is TRBJ1-4, with TRBD1 matching 7 bases. J gave up 8 bases and V 7 bases, and 19 bases lay outside the gene matches. CDR3 length equals 16 residues. CDR1 is SQVTM and CDR2 is ANQGSEA in the germline V gene. CDR3 in DNA: TGCAGCGCCGGGTCGGGGAGAGACAGGGAGCGAGAAAAACTGTTTTTT. Amino acids: CSAGSGRDREREKLFF.

V usage is TRBV12-3 or TRBV12-4 and J usage is TRBJ2-3, with 7 bases aligning to TRBD2. V lost 5 bases to trimming and J lost 2 bases; unmatched junction nucleotides: 7. CDR3 length: 15 residues. DNA for the CDR3: TGTGCCAGCAGTACGGGACTAACCGTCACAGATACGCAGTATTTT. Translating gives CASSTGLTVTDTQYF.

Here the CDR3 DNA reads TGTGCCAGCAGCTTAGACATTGCCACTGAAGCTTTCTTT. Translation: CASSLDIATEAFF. This chain connects TRBV7-8 to TRBJ1-1, with no clear D. The CDR3 covers 13 residues. CDR1 and CDR2 (germline): SGHVS, FQNEAQ. Between the trimmed V and J ends, which lost 1 base and 4 bases, there was a span of 7 bases. The variable domain in full, completed from reference TRBV7-8 and TRBJ1-1, reads GAGVSQSPRYKVAKRGQDVALRCDPISGHVSLFWYQQALGQGPEFLTYFQNEAQLDKSGLPSDRFFAERPEGSVSTLKIQRTQQEDSAVYLCASSLDIATEAFFGQGTRLTVV.

This clonotype was detected only a few times. The chain joins TRBV20-1 to TRBJ2-2; D call uncertain. Germline CDR1 is DFQATT and CDR2 is SNEGSKA (reference sequence). V was trimmed by 3 bases and J by 3 bases, leaving 11 bases between them. CDR3 length: 14 residues. CDR3: CSASKNFYTGELFF. In DNA, the CDR3 is TGCAGTGCTAGCAAGAACTTTTACACCGGGGAGCTGTTTTTT.

The chain has TRBV20-1 and TRBJ2-5, with 8 positions matching TRBD1. V trimming: 6 bases; J trimming: 5 bases; junction bases outside the gene matches: 5. The CDR3 length is 12 residues. Germline CDR1 reads DFQATT; CDR2 reads SNEGSKA (reference sequence). CDR3 nucleotides: TGCAGTGCCACCAGGGGGCAGGAGACCCAGTACTTC. It specifies CSATRGQETQYF.

This clonotype was counted only a few times. The chain is built from TRBV28 and TRBJ2-7, with a tentative D call TRBD1 (6 bases). The CDR3 sequence is 12 residues long. Trimming took 6 bases from V and 4 from J, leaving 10 bases between them. Germline values: CDR1 MDHEN, CDR2 SYDVKM. CDR3 protein: CASRLTGYEQYF. In DNA form, the CDR3 reads TGTGCCAGCAGGCTAACAGGGTACGAGCAGTACTTC.

CDR3: CASSEGVGGTRSYEQYF. The CDR3 nucleotides are TGTGCCAGCAGTGAAGGAGTGGGAGGGACACGATCCTACGAGCAGTACTTC. V and J are TRBV25-1 and TRBJ2-7; tentative D call: TRBD2 (7 bases). Germline loops: CDR1 MGHDK, CDR2 SYGVNS. V lost 2 bases to trimming and J lost 1 base, with 18 bases between them. CDR3 size: 17 residues.

This clonotype was detected a few times. The chain carries TRBV12-3 or TRBV12-4 and TRBJ2-7, with 8 nucleotides matching TRBD1. V was clipped by 4 bases and J by 7 bases; unmatched bases: 6. This CDR3 has 13 amino acids. CDR3: CASSYRGVSEQYF. The CDR3 coding sequence is TGTGCCAGCAGTTACAGGGGGGTATCAGAGCAGTACTTC.

The sample holds a few counts of this clonotype. The chain recombines TRBV6-1 with TRBJ2-2; no definite D call. Between the trimmed V and J ends, which lost 5 bases and 6 bases, there was a span of 13 bases. The CDR3 totals 14 residues. CDR1 and CDR2 (germline): MNHNS, SASEGT. The CDR3 DNA reads as TGTGCCAGCAGTATGCTAGGAATTTCCGGGGAGCTGTTTTTT. Amino acid sequence: CASSMLGISGELFF.

This clonotype was seen only a few times. This chain links TRBV20-1 with TRBJ2-7; 8 nucleotides agree with TRBD1. From germline, CDR1 is DFQATT and CDR2 SNEGSKA (reference sequence). The CDR3 has 14 residues. Trimming removed 3 bases from V and 2 bases from J; junction bases left unmatched: 6. The CDR3 DNA reads TGCAGTGCTAGTACTGGACAGGGTCCCTACGAGCAGTACTTC. This sequence encodes CSASTGQGPYEQYF.